This passage covers 12 T cell receptor beta chains from one sample sequenced in a study of response to subunit inactivated influenza vaccine. TCRdb re-analysed the RT-PCR reads in MiXCR, keeping a single row per CDR3 protein. Of 150,000 to 200,000 distinct CDR3 sequences listed, 11% are singletons. The sequences come from non-naive T cells sorted from PBMCs, collected 35 to 45 days after vaccination. All receptors derive from a man in his fifties or sixties who received an inactivated influenza vaccine.

The V gene is TRBV3-1, the J gene TRBJ1-4, with TRBD1 matching 7 bases. Trimming took 4 bases from V and 6 from J; bases not matched to a gene: 2. In germline, CDR1 is LGHDT, CDR2 YNNKEL (reference sequence). The CDR3 is made up of 13 amino acids. In DNA, the CDR3 is TGTGCCAGCAGCCTTCAGGGGGATGAAAAACTGTTTTTT. It translates to CASSLQGDEKLFF.

This clonotype was seen a few times. This sequence joins TRBV7-9 and TRBJ1-4; no definite D call. Germline V lookup: CDR1 SEHNR, CDR2 FQNEAQ (reference sequence). The V gene lost 2 bases and the J gene lost 4 bases, with 14 bases spanning the gap. The length of the CDR3 is 16 residues. CDR3: CASSLSIHGVNEKLFF. In DNA form, the CDR3 reads TGTGCCAGCAGCTTAAGCATCCACGGGGTTAATGAAAAACTGTTTTTT.

This chain connects TRBV20-1 to TRBJ2-7; TRBD1 agrees at 10 bases. Germline V CDR1 and CDR2: DFQATT, SNEGSKA (reference sequence). The CDR3 loop spans 13 amino acids. CDR3 in DNA: TGCAGCTCTCCCGGGACAGGGGCCTACGAGCAGTACTTC. It encodes CSSPGTGAYEQYF.

In its sample, this clonotype was seen a few times. The V call is TRBV9, the J call TRBJ1-1; the D is unclear. V shed 3 bases and J shed 4 bases, with 4 bases lying between them. Germline V gives CDR1 SGDLS, CDR2 YYNGEE. The CDR3 covers 11 residues. The CDR3 is CASSAFTEAFF. Here the CDR3 DNA reads TGTGCCAGCAGCGCCTTCACTGAAGCTTTCTTT.

This chain joins TRBV18 and TRBJ1-5; D unresolved. Looked up from germline, CDR1 is KGHSH and CDR2 is LQKENI. The CDR3 consists of 13 residues. V gave up 3 bases and J gave up 2 bases, with 5 bases separating them. The CDR3 is CASSPERNQPQHF. The CDR3 DNA reads as TGTGCCAGCTCACCTGAGCGCAATCAGCCCCAGCATTTT.

This clonotype has a handful of counts. The chain has TRBV9 and TRBJ1-5, with D unresolved. The CDR3 contains 14 residues. The germline CDR1 and CDR2 sequences are SGDLS and YYNGEE. The V end was cut by 3 bases, the J end by 3 bases, with 10 bases between. CDR3 protein: CASSAGVDNQPQHF. The CDR3 coding sequence is TGTGCCAGCAGCGCAGGTGTTGACAATCAGCCCCAGCATTTT.

The table lists this clonotype with a few counts. In DNA form, the CDR3 reads TGTGCCAGCAGTTTTTGGACAAACACAGATACGCAGTATTTT. Amino acids: CASSFWTNTDTQYF. This sequence joins TRBV28 and TRBJ2-3; D may be TRBD1 (5 bases). Trimming pared 3 bases from V and 2 bases from J, leaving 9 bases between. The CDR3 has 14 amino acids. Germline assignment: CDR1 MDHEN and CDR2 SYDVKM.

As to this clonotype: This may come from a read error, since a much larger clone is one base off. V usage is TRBV5-1 and J usage is TRBJ2-3; unclear D gene. The CDR3 contains 14 residues. With 1 base removed from V and 4 bases from J, the gap between germline ends came to 10 bases. Germline CDR1 SGHRS, CDR2 YFSETQ. CDR3 in amino acids: CASSLSSTPDTQYF. The CDR3, as DNA: TGCGCCAGCAGCTTGTCCAGCACCCCAGATACGCAGTATTTT. The variable domain in full, with the rest retrieved from reference TRBV5-1 and TRBJ2-3, is KAGVTQTPRYLIKTRGQQVTLSCSPISGHRSVSWYQQTPGQGLQFLFEYFSETQRNKGNFPGRFSGRQFSNSRSEMNVSTLELGDSALYLCASSLSSTPDTQYFGPGTRLTVL.

Only a few counts were recorded for this clonotype. The chain couples TRBV6-5 to TRBJ1-6; D gene ambiguous. CDR3 size: 15 residues. V lost 3 bases and J lost 7, with 13 bases in between. Germline CDR1 reads MNHEY; CDR2 reads SVGAGI. The CDR3 region has the DNA TGTGCCAGCAGTTATCAGGTTTCCAGAAATTCACCCCTCCACTTT. Amino acids: CASSYQVSRNSPLHF.

This clonotype was seen more than once but under ten times. The chain couples TRBV6-2 or TRBV6-3 to TRBJ2-3, with 11 positions matching TRBD2. This CDR3 region has 13 residues. V lost 6 bases, J lost 6 bases, and 2 bases stayed unmatched. Germline-derived CDR1 and CDR2 are MNHEY and SVGEGT. In nucleotides, the CDR3 is TGTGCCAGCAGAAGGACTAGCGGGGATACGCAGTATTTT. Translation gives CASRRTSGDTQYF.

This clonotype was seen a few times. This rearrangement joins TRBV6-5 to TRBJ2-7, with TRBD2 matching 9 bases. V was pared by 8 bases and J by 9 bases, with 8 bases of the junction left unmatched. CDR1 is MNHEY and CDR2 is SVGAGI in the germline V gene. This CDR3 is built from 12 residues. The CDR3 reads CASGPSGEWQYF. The CDR3 nucleotides are TGTGCCAGCGGGCCTAGCGGGGAGTGGCAGTACTTC.

This clonotype was recorded many times. The V and J genes are TRBV7-9 and TRBJ2-3; D is ambiguous. The V gene's germline CDR1 is SEHNR and CDR2 FQNEAQ (reference sequence). The CDR3 loop spans 14 amino acids. The V end lost 5 bases, the J end lost 4 bases, and 13 bases lay between the germline ends. CDR3 protein: CASSIELVPDTQYF. CDR3 nucleotides: TGTGCCAGCAGCATAGAGTTGGTCCCAGATACGCAGTATTTT.